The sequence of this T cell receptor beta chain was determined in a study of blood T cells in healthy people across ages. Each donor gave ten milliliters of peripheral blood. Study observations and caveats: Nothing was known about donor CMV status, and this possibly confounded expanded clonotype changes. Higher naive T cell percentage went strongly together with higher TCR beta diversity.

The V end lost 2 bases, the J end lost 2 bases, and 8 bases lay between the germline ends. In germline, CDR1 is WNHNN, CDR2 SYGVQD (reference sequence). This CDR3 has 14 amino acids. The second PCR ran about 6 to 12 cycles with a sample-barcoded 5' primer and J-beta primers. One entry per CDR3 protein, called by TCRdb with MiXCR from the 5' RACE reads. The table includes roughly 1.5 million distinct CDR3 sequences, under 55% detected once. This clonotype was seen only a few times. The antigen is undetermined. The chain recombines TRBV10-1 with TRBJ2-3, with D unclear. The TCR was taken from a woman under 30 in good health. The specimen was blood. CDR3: CASSENPSTDTQYF. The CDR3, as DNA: TGCGCCAGCAGTGAGAATCCCTCCACAGATACGCAGTATTTT.